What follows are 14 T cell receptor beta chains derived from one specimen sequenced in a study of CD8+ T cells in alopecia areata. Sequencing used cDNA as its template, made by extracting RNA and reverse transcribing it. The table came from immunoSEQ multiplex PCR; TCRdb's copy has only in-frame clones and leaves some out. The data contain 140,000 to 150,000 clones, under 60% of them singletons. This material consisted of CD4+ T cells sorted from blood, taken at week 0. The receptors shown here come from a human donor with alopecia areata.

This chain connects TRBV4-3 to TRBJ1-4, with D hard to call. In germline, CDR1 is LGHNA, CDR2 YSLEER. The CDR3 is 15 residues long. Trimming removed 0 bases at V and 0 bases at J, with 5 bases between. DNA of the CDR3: TGCGCCAGCAGCCAAGAGAGGGCAACTAATGAAAAACTGTTTTTT. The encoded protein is CASSQERATNEKLFF.

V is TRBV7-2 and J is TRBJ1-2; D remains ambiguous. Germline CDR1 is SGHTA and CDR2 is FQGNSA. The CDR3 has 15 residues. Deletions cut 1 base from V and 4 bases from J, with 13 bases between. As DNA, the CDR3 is TGTGCCAGCAGCTTAGATCGGGGAGGTCCCTATGGCTACACCTTC. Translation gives CASSLDRGGPYGYTF.

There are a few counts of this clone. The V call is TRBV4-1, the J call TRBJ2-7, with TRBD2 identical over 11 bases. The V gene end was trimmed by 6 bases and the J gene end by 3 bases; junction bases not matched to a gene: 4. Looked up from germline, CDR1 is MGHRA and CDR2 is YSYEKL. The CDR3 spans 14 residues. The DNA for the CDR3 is TGCGCCAGCAGGCCTAGCGGGGGGCACTACGAGCAGTACTTC. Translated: CASRPSGGHYEQYF.

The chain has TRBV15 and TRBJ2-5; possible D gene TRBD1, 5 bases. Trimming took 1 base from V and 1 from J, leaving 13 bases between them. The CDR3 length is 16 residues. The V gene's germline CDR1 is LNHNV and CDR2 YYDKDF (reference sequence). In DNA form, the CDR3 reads TGTGCCACCAGCAGAGGGATAGGGGCGACCCAAGAGACCCAGTACTTC. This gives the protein CATSRGIGATQETQYF.

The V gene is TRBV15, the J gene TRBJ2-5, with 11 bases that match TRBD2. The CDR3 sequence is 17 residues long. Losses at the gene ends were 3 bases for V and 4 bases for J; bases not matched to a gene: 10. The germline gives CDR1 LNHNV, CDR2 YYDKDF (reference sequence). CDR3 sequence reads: CATSRRVLAGGGETQYF. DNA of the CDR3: TGTGCCACCAGCAGGAGGGTCCTAGCGGGGGGAGGAGAGACCCAGTACTTC.

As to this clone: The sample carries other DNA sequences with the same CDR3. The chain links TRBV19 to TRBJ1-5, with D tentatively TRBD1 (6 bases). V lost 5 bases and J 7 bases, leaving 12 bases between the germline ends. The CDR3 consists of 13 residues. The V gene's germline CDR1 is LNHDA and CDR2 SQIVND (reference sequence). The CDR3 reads CASSSDSSQPQHF. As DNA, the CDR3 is TGTGCCAGTAGTTCGGACAGCAGCCAGCCCCAGCATTTT.

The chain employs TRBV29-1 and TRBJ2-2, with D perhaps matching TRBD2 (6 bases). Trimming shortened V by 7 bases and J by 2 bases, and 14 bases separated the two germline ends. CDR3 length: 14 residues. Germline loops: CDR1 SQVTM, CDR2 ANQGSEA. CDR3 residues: CSAGPGSNTGELFF. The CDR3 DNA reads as TGCAGCGCCGGCCCCGGGAGCAACACCGGGGAGCTGTTTTTT.

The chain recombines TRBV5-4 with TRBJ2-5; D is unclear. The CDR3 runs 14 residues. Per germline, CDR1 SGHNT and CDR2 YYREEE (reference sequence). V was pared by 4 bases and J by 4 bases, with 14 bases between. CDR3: CASSPDSFGETQYF. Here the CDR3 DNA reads TGTGCCAGCAGCCCGGATAGTTTTGGAGAGACCCAGTACTTC.

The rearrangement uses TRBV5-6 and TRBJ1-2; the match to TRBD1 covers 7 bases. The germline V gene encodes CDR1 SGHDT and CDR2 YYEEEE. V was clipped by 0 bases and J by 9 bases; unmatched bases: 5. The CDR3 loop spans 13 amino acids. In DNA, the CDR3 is TGTGCCAGCAGCTTGGCAGGGGGTTCTAGCTACACCTTC. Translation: CASSLAGGSSYTF.

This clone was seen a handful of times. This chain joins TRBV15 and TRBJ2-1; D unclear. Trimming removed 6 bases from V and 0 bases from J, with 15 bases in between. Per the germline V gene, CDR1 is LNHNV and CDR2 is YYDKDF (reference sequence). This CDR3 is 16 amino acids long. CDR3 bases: TGTGCCACCAGAGGACCAGCAGCCAGCTCCTACAATGAGCAGTTCTTC. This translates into CATRGPAASSYNEQFF.

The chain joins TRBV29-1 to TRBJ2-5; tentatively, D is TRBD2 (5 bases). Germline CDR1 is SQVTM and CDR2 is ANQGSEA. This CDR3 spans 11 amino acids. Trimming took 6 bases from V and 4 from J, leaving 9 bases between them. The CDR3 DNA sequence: TGCAGCGTGGACTTCCCAGAGACCCAGTACTTC. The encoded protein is CSVDFPETQYF. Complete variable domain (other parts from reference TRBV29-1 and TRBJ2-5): SAVISQKPSRDICQRGTSLTIQCQVDSQVTMMFWYRQQPGQSLTLIATANQGSEATYESGFVIDKFPISRPNLTFSTLTVSNMSPEDSSIYLCSVDFPETQYFGPGTRLLVL.

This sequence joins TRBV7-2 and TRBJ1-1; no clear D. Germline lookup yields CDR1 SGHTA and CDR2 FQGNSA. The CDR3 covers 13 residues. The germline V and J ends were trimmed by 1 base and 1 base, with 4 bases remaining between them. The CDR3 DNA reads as TGTGCCAGCAGCTTAGTAACGAACACTGAAGCTTTCTTT. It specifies CASSLVTNTEAFF.

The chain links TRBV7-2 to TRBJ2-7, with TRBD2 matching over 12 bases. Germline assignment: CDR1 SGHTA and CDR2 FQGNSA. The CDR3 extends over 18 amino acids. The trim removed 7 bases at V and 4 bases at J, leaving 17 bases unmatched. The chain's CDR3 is CASTIVGLAGSSRYEQYF. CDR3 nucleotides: TGTGCCAGCACTATCGTCGGACTAGCGGGGAGCTCCAGGTACGAGCAGTACTTC.

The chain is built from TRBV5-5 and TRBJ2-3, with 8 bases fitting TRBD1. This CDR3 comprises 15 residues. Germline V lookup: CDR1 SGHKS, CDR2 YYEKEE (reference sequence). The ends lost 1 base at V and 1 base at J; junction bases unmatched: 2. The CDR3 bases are TGTGCCAGCAGCTTGCCGGGACAGGGCACAGATACGCAGTATTTT. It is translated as CASSLPGQGTDTQYF.